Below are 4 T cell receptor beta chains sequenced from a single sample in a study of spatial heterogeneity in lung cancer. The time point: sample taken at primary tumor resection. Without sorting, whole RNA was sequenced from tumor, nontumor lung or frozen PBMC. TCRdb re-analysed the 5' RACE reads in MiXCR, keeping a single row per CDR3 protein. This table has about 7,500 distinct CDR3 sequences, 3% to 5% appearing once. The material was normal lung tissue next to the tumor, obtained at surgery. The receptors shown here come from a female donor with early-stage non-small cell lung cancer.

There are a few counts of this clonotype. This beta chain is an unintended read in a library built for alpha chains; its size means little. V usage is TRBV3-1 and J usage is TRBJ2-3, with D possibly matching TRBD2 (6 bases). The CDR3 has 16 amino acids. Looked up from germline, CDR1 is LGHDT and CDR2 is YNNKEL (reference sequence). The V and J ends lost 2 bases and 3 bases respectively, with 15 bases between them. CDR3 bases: TGTGCCAGCAGCCAACGGAGGGGCGCGGGTACAGATACGCAGTATTTT. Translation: CASSQRRGAGTDTQYF.

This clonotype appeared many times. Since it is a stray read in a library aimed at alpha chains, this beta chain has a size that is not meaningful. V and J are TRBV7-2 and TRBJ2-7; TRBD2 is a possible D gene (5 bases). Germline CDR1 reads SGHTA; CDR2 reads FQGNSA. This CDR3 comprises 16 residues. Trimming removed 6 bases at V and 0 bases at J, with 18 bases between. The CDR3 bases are TGTGCCAGCAGGTACGGAGCGGCCCTGAGCTCCTACGAGCAGTACTTC. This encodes CASRYGAALSSYEQYF.

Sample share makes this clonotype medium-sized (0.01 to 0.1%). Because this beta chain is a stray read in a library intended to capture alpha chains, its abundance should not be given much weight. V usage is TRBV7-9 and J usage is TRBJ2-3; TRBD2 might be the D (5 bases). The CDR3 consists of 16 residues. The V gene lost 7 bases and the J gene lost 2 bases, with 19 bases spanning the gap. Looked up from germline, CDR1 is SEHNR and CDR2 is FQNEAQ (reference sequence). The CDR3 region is CASTEPRGSSTDTQYF. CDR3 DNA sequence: TGTGCCAGCACCGAACCCCGGGGTAGCTCCACAGATACGCAGTATTTT.

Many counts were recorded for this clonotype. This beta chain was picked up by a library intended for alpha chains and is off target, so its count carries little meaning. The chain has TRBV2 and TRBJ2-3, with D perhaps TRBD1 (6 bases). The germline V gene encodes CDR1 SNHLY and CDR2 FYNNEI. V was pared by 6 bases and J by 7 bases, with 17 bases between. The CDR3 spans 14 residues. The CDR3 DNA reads TGTGCCAGCAGCGCCGCTACAGGGTCGAATACGCAGTATTTT. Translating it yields CASSAATGSNTQYF.